This T cell receptor (beta chain) was sequenced during a study of blood T cell repertoires in COVID-19. Study information: The United States, Italy and Spain supplied acute and convalescent COVID-19 samples. Sources were T cells, B-cell-depleted T cells, or PBMCs; the material itself was cDNA or gDNA.

This clone was picked up one time. Original methodology: Reference gene primer amplification yielded estimated nucleated cell counts. The assay was immunoSEQ multiplex PCR, and TCRdb's table has in-frame clones only and misses some. That table is the source of V, J and clone size, and D and trimming were worked out from the DNA. The data contain 150,000 to 200,000 clones, 86% of them singletons. This CDR3 has 12 residues. Germline V CDR1 and CDR2: SQVTM, ANQGSEA. V was shortened by 3 bases and J by 5 bases, with 10 bases between the two germline ends. This sequence originates from a man aged 18 to 29 with acute or convalescent COVID-19. Sample: peripheral blood. V and J are TRBV29-1 and TRBJ1-1; TRBD1 might be the D (6 bases). The CDR3 spells CSVDRGWTEAFF. Written as DNA, the CDR3 is TGCAGCGTTGACAGGGGTTGGACTGAAGCTTTCTTT.